This T cell receptor (beta chain) is drawn from a study of blood T cell repertoires in COVID-19. Study overall: Sites in the United States, Italy and Spain provided acute and convalescent COVID-19 samples. PBMCs, B-cell-depleted T cells, or T cells were the source of the cDNA or gDNA that made up the material.

This clone was counted once. Per the authors' pipeline: Estimation of nucleated cell counts was performed using reference gene primer amplification. Sequencing used immunoSEQ multiplex PCR; TCRdb keeps in-frame clones, though not all of them. The D gene and trimming were derived from the DNA, and the V and J assignments and clone size from that table. This sample has 55,000 to 75,000 clones; around three quarters occur once, and the top ten carry roughly 21%. The sequence derives from a human donor in a cohort sampled during active COVID-19. Source material: peripheral blood.

The CDR3 nucleotides are TGTGCCAGCAGCCGCGCCTCCAACACTGAAGCTTTCTTT. Translation gives CASSRASNTEAFF. This chain links TRBV11-3 with TRBJ1-1; D remains ambiguous. Trimming shortened V by 5 bases and J by 2 bases, and 9 bases separated the two germline ends. In germline, CDR1 is SGHNT, CDR2 YENEEA. The CDR3 has 13 amino acids.